This paragraph covers one TCR beta chain sequence. What this receptor recognizes is not known. Qualities for individual bases were not recorded, and no much larger clone is one base off. The sample is drawn from a study of blood T cell repertoires in COVID-19 (dated by TCRdb to the early 2020s). In terms of the full investigation: Samples from collaborators originated in the United States, Italy and Spain and spanned both the acute and convalescent phases of COVID-19. Nearly every sample came with metadata listing a de-identified subject ID, COVID-19 status, age in years and sex. Deeply sampled blood TCRbeta repertoires from subjects exposed to, actively infected with, or recovered from COVID-19 were included in the dataset. The repertoires were released in a freely available public database intended as a resource for research on the immune response to SARS-CoV-2. Samples were obtained from the ongoing ImmuneRACE study (first 160 participants) and from 1,000 to 1,500 subjects provided by 6 global collaborators. Where available, HLA class I and class II types were taken from metadata supplied by the sample provider and were not determined by assay-based typing. The material from the prospective study consisted of cDNA or gDNA derived from T cells, B-cell-depleted T cells, or PBMCs. Broader findings and caveats from the paper: The amount of clinical and demographic metadata varied by source and participant and was provided uncurated.

Collaborating institutions collected whole blood in K2EDTA tubes following their own protocols. For TCRbeta analysis, collaborator samples were shipped as frozen whole blood, as isolated PBMCs, or as DNA extracted from either sample type. TCRbeta CDR3 regions were amplified from genomic DNA using the immunoSEQ Assay, a bias-controlled multiplex PCR. Processing in the source paper ran as follows. Within the assay, amplification of reference gene primers was used to estimate how many nucleated cells each sample contained. To quantify the absolute abundance of each unique TCRbeta CDR3 rearrangement, sequence reads were collapsed and filtered. For each sample, productive Simpson clonality was calculated as the square root of Simpson's diversity index across productive rearrangements. Imported from immuneACCESS, the table was reduced by TCRdb to in-frame sequences with V and J called. These copies leave out some clones; in studies compared against another copy, an unresolved V gene accounts for under half, and the cause of the remainder is not known. That table supplies the V and J calls and clone size; D and trimming were determined from the DNA. This sample comprises hundreds of thousands of clones, over 75% of them detected only once. In total, the top ten clones hold about 14% of the sample.

From cysteine to phenylalanine, the CDR3 is 11 amino acids long. CDR3 DNA is the only sequence kept; it has 33 bases, read in frame from the first base. Trimming at the junction amounts to 5 bases on V and 10 bases on J, and the germline ends lie 9 bases apart. As encoded in the germline V gene (reference sequence), CDR1 is SEHNR while CDR2 is FQNEAQ. The TCR sequence derives from a human donor in a cohort sampled during active COVID-19. Here the chain combines TRBV7-9 and TRBJ2-4; no D segment can be confidently identified. The sample consisted of peripheral blood. The nucleotide sequence reads TGTGCCAGCAGCCCATCAAATATTCAGTACTTC. It translates to CASSPSNIQYF.